Below are 10 T cell receptor beta chains sequenced from a single sample in a study of spatial heterogeneity in lung cancer. Sample time point: sample taken at primary tumor resection. The study sequenced unsorted whole RNA from tumor, nontumor lung or frozen PBMC. Each CDR3 protein gets one entry after TCRdb re-called the 5' RACE reads with MiXCR. This table holds 45,000 or so distinct CDR3 sequences, approximately 12% found once. The sample was PBMCs, taken at surgery. These receptors came from a female donor with early-stage non-small cell lung cancer.

This clonotype was counted only a few times. The chain combines TRBV7-9 with TRBJ1-2, with D perhaps TRBD1 (5 bases). This CDR3 is 15 amino acids long. CDR1 is SEHNR and CDR2 is FQNEAQ in the germline V gene (reference sequence). Trimming left V 5 bases short and J 0 bases short, with 13 bases between. CDR3 bases: TGTGCCAGCAGCCGCCAGACAGAAGCTAACTATGGCTACACCTTC. Protein sequence: CASSRQTEANYGYTF.

The J gene is TRBJ1-1, the V gene TRBV20-1; D unresolved. Germline V gene data show CDR1 as DFQATT and CDR2 as SNEGSKA (reference sequence). V lost 6 bases and J lost 4, with 18 bases in between. This CDR3 is built from 14 residues. The CDR3 sequence is CSAPPGGMGTEAFF. DNA for the CDR3: TGCAGTGCGCCCCCGGGCGGGATGGGCACTGAAGCTTTCTTT.

This clonotype has only a few counts. The rearrangement joins TRBV29-1 to TRBJ1-1; 7 bases line up with TRBD1. CDR3 length: 13 amino acids. The V segment lost 3 bases and the J segment 0 bases; nucleotides outside the gene matches: 1. CDR1 SQVTM and CDR2 ANQGSEA come from the germline V gene. CDR3 sequence reads: CSVEGTVNTEAFF. Here the CDR3 DNA reads TGCAGCGTTGAGGGGACAGTGAACACTGAAGCTTTCTTT.

This sequence joins TRBV5-1 and TRBJ2-5, with TRBD1 identical over 8 bases. V trimming: 0 bases; J trimming: 4 bases; junction bases outside the gene matches: 2. The CDR3 runs 14 residues. The V gene's germline CDR1 is SGHRS and CDR2 YFSETQ. The CDR3 nucleotides read TGCGCCAGCAGCTTGGGACAGGGGAGAGAGACCCAGTACTTC. It specifies CASSLGQGRETQYF.

This chain links TRBV30 with TRBJ1-6; 7 positions match TRBD1. CDR3 length equals 14 residues. The J segment lost 7 bases and the V segment lost 4 bases, leaving 7 bases of the junction unmatched. Germline V CDR1 and CDR2: GTSNPN, SVGIG (reference sequence). The CDR3 protein is CAWTPGTENSPLHF. CDR3 nucleotide sequence: TGTGCCTGGACCCCCGGGACAGAAAATTCACCCCTCCACTTT.

This clonotype appeared a few times. This sequence joins TRBV7-2 and TRBJ1-4; weak D call: TRBD1 (5 bases). Trimming cost V 5 bases and J 4 bases, with 11 bases left between them. The length of the CDR3 is 14 residues. CDR1 and CDR2 from the germline V gene are SGHTA and FQGNSA. The CDR3 here is CASSPAGRNEKLFF. DNA for the CDR3: TGTGCCAGCAGCCCGGCAGGGCGTAATGAAAAACTGTTTTTT.

Many counts were recorded for this clonotype. The V gene is TRBV29-1, the J gene TRBJ2-5; 10 bases are a match to TRBD2. The CDR3 covers 17 residues. The trim removed 4 bases at V and 7 bases at J, leaving 18 bases unmatched. From germline, CDR1 is SQVTM and CDR2 ANQGSEA. The CDR3 here is CSVGVSGGAVHKRTQYF. CDR3 nucleotide sequence: TGCAGCGTTGGAGTAAGCGGGGGGGCAGTACACAAGAGGACCCAGTACTTC.

V usage is TRBV5-1 and J usage is TRBJ1-2, with D possibly matching TRBD1 (5 bases). CDR1 and CDR2 from the germline V gene are SGHRS and YFSETQ. The V and J ends lost 0 bases and 7 bases respectively, with 13 bases between them. CDR3 length: 14 residues. This CDR3 is CASSLDRDFGGYTF. The CDR3 DNA follows: TGCGCCAGCAGCTTGGACCGGGACTTTGGTGGCTACACCTTC. Drawing the rest from reference TRBV5-1 and TRBJ1-2, the complete variable domain is KAGVTQTPRYLIKTRGQQVTLSCSPISGHRSVSWYQQTPGQGLQFLFEYFSETQRNKGNFPGRFSGRQFSNSRSEMNVSTLELGDSALYLCASSLDRDFGGYTFGSGTRLTVV.

This clonotype came up a few times. The rearrangement joins TRBV12-3 or TRBV12-4 to TRBJ2-2; perhaps TRBD2 as D (5 bases). This CDR3 has 15 amino acids. Trimming cost V 3 bases and J 1 base, with 9 bases left between them. The CDR3 region is CASSFGRGNTGELFF. CDR3 nucleotide sequence: TGTGCCAGCAGTTTCGGTCGGGGGAACACCGGGGAGCTGTTTTTT.

J is TRBJ2-2 and V is TRBV6-2 or TRBV6-3; 7 nucleotides line up with TRBD2. The CDR3 is 16 residues long. The junction had 3 bases not matched to a gene; V was cut back by 2 bases and J by 0 bases. CDR1 and CDR2 (germline): MNHEY, SVGEGT. The CDR3 nucleotides read TGTGCCAGCAGTTACCCGGGACTATCGAACACCGGGGAGCTGTTTTTT. Its translation is CASSYPGLSNTGELFF.